The 14 T cell receptor beta chains presented below share a single source sample, sequenced in a study of response to subunit inactivated influenza vaccine. TCRdb passed the RT-PCR reads through MiXCR, listing each CDR3 protein once. This table holds around 580,000 distinct CDR3 sequences, 12% to 15% found once. The sequencing used PBMCs from blood, collected approximately 12 days after vaccination. These receptors all come from a man in his fifties who received an inactivated influenza vaccine.

This clonotype was observed a few times. CDR3: CASSPSGTPAYNEQFF. DNA for the CDR3: TGTGCCAGCTCCCCGAGTGGGACCCCGGCATACAATGAGCAGTTCTTC. The chain has TRBV18 and TRBJ2-1; D could derive from TRBD1 or TRBD2 (5 bases each). Trimming shortened V by 6 bases and J by 4 bases, and 19 bases separated the two germline ends. CDR1 KGHSH and CDR2 LQKENI come from the germline V gene. The length of the CDR3 is 16 residues.

This clonotype was found a few times. The chain couples TRBV12-3 or TRBV12-4 to TRBJ2-1, with 11 positions matching TRBD2. Trimming at V came to 6 bases and at J to 3 bases, leaving 4 bases not matched to a gene. The CDR3 has 15 residues. The CDR3 region is CASSRSGRGYNEQFF. The CDR3 DNA is TGTGCCAGCAGCCGTAGCGGGAGGGGCTACAATGAGCAGTTCTTC.

This clonotype has a handful of counts. This CDR3 reads CASSLALASGDNEQYF. The CDR3 DNA reads TGTGCCAGCAGCTTAGCGTTGGCTAGCGGGGACAACGAGCAGTACTTC. The J gene is TRBJ2-7, the V gene TRBV7-9, with 9 bases identical to TRBD2. Trimming cost V 0 bases and J 5 bases; bases outside gene matches: 8. The CDR3 runs 16 residues. Germline CDR1 reads SEHNR; CDR2 reads FQNEAQ (reference sequence).

The chain recombines TRBV24-1 with TRBJ2-2; D unclear. Germline V CDR1 and CDR2: KGHDR, SFDVKD. This CDR3 spans 12 amino acids. Trimming took off 6 bases at V and 8 bases at J, with 9 bases between the two ends. CDR3 sequence reads: CATSRERGELFF. The CDR3 DNA sequence: TGTGCCACCAGTCGAGAACGGGGGGAGCTGTTTTTT.

In this sample, this clonotype turned up a few times. V usage is TRBV20-1 and J usage is TRBJ2-2; D may match TRBD1 or TRBD2 (5 bases each). V lost 6 bases, J lost 6 bases, and 17 bases lay in between. CDR3 length equals 14 residues. Germline CDR1 reads DFQATT; CDR2 reads SNEGSKA (reference sequence). CDR3 region: CSAMGTYISGELFF. The CDR3 DNA is TGCAGTGCGATGGGGACGTACATTTCCGGGGAGCTGTTTTTT.

V and J are TRBV12-3 or TRBV12-4 and TRBJ1-2; D perhaps matches TRBD1 (5 bases). Trimming pared 8 bases from V and 6 bases from J, leaving 16 bases between. CDR3 length equals 13 residues. As DNA, the CDR3 is TGTGCCAGCCATACATGGGGGGGAAATGGCTACACCTTC. Translated, it gives CASHTWGGNGYTF.

This clonotype was counted a few times. V and J are TRBV20-1 and TRBJ1-5; no clear D gene. Germline V gene sequence: CDR1 DFQATT, CDR2 SNEGSKA (reference sequence). V lost 1 base, J lost 7 bases, and 11 bases lay in between. The CDR3 runs to 13 residues. This CDR3 reads CSARGLSRQPQHF. CDR3 coding DNA: TGCAGTGCTAGAGGCCTTTCAAGGCAGCCCCAGCATTTT.

This clonotype showed up just a few times. The chain carries TRBV7-9 and TRBJ1-1, with a possible D match to TRBD1 (5 bases). With 4 bases removed from V and 6 bases from J, the gap between germline ends came to 15 bases. The CDR3 runs to 14 residues. Germline V gene sequence: CDR1 SEHNR, CDR2 FQNEAQ (reference sequence). The CDR3, as DNA: TGTGCCAGCAGCTCAACCGGGACGCCACCTGAAGCTTTCTTT. It codes for CASSSTGTPPEAFF.

There are a few counts of this clonotype. V gene TRBV5-1 combines with J gene TRBJ1-1; possibly TRBD1 for D (5 bases). The CDR3 extends over 14 amino acids. V shed 3 bases and J shed 1 base, with 10 bases lying between them. Per the germline V gene, CDR1 is SGHRS and CDR2 is YFSETQ. The CDR3 nucleotides read TGCGCCAGCAGCTCGAGTACAGGGAACACTGAAGCTTTCTTT. Translating it yields CASSSSTGNTEAFF. The entire variable domain, with the rest obtained from reference TRBV5-1 and TRBJ1-1, is as follows: KAGVTQTPRYLIKTRGQQVTLSCSPISGHRSVSWYQQTPGQGLQFLFEYFSETQRNKGNFPGRFSGRQFSNSRSEMNVSTLELGDSALYLCASSSSTGNTEAFFGQGTRLTVV.

The chain couples TRBV10-1 to TRBJ2-5; D is unresolved. This CDR3 contains 13 residues. The ends were cut back, 3 bases at V and 0 bases at J, with 5 bases in the middle. Germline CDR1 reads WNHNN; CDR2 reads SYGVQD (reference sequence). CDR3 sequence reads: CASSDPYQETQYF. The CDR3 DNA reads as TGCGCCAGCAGTGACCCCTACCAAGAGACCCAGTACTTC.

This clonotype occurred a few times. J is TRBJ2-4 and V is TRBV27; D is perhaps TRBD1 (6 bases). Germline CDR1 and CDR2: MNHEY and SMNVEV (reference sequence). Trimming cost V 5 bases and J 8 bases, with 19 bases left between them. The CDR3 runs 15 residues. As DNA, the CDR3 is TGTGCCAGCAGTCCCGACAGGTCCAATTACGACATTCAGTACTTC. It yields the protein CASSPDRSNYDIQYF.

This clonotype came up a few times. This chain links TRBV3-1 with TRBJ2-4; D remains ambiguous. With 0 bases removed from V and 15 bases from J, the gap between germline ends came to 15 bases. The CDR3 extends over 13 amino acids. The germline gives CDR1 LGHDT, CDR2 YNNKEL (reference sequence). The DNA for the CDR3 is TGTGCCAGCAGCCAAGAGGCCGGCGGTGCCGCGTACTTC. Its protein product is CASSQEAGGAAYF.

CDR3 sequence reads: CASSPTANNEQFF. The DNA for the CDR3 is TGTGCCAGCAGTCCGACAGCAAACAATGAGCAGTTCTTC. This chain uses TRBV12-3 or TRBV12-4 with TRBJ2-1; D perhaps matches TRBD1 (5 bases). The CDR3 has 13 residues. Between the trimmed V and J ends, which lost 5 bases and 5 bases, there was a span of 10 bases.

The gene calls are TRBV20-1 and TRBJ2-1; TRBD2 agrees at 14 bases. In germline, CDR1 is DFQATT, CDR2 SNEGSKA (reference sequence). With V trimmed by 0 bases and J by 4 bases, 5 bases remained unmatched. The length of the CDR3 is 17 residues. CDR3 nucleotides: TGCAGTGCTAGAGATCGGGGACTAGCGGGGGAGTACAATGAGCAGTTCTTC. Encoded protein: CSARDRGLAGEYNEQFF.